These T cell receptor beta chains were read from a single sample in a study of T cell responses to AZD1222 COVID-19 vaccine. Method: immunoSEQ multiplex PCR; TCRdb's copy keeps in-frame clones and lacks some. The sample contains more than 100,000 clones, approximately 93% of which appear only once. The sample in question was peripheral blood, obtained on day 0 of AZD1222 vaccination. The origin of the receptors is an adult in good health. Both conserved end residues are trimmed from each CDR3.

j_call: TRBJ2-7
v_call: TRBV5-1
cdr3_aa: ASSLTSGSSHEQY

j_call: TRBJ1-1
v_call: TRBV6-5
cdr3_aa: ASTSSGARKNEAF

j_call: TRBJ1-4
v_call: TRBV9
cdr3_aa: ASSVEGRGGEKLF

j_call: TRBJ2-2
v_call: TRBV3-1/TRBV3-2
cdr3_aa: ASSQGHTNTGELF

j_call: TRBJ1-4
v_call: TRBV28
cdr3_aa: ASSRVTGGNEKLF

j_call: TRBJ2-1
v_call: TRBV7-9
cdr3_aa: ASSPDSSYNEQF

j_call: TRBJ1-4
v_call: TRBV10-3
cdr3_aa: AISASGIATNEKLF

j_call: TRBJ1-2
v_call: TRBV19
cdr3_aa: ASSQSSALNYGYT

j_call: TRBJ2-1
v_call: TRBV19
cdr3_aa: ASSIDFAGLAGMGSRTNYNEQF

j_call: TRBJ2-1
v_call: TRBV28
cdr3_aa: ASSLSADGNNEQF

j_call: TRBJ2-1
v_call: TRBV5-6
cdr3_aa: ASSFFAGGQGEQF

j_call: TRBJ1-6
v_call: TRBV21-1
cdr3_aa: ASSTVYSPLH

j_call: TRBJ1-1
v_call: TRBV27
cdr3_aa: ASSWDSLNTEAF

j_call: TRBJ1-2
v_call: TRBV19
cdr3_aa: ASNGPLGYT

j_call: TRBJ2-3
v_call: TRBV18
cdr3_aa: ASSPTLSSVTDTQY

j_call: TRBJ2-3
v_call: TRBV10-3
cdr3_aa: ATPSRRSYTDTQY

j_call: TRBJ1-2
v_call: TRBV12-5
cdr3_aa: ASGLVTGTGGRNYGYT

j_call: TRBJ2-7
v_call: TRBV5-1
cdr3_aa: ASSREGLYEQY

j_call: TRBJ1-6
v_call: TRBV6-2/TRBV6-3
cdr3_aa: ASSYSRDRPTVSPLH

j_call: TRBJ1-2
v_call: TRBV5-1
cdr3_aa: ASSFDRGGYT

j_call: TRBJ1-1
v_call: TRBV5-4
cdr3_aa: ASILGSEAF

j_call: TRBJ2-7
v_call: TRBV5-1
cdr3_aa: ASSSMTASYEQY

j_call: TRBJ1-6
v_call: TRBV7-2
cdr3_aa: ASSLQPYSPLH

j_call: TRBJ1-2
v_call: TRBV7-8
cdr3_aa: ASSLSGTGDGYT

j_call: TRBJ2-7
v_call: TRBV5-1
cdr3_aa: ASSQVSSGTGYEQY

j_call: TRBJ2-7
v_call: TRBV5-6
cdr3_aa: ASSFRSGDKQY

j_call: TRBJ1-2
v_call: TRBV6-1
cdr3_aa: ASSATRQGASYGYT

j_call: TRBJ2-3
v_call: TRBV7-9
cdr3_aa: ASSLLAGVGTDTQY

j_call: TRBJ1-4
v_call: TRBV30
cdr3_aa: AWSAQAREKLF

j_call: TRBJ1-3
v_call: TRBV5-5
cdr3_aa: ASSLPVSGNTIY

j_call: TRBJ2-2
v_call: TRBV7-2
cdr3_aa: ASSTPSGMNTGELF

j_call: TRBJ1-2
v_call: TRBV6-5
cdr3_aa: ASRETGNYGYT

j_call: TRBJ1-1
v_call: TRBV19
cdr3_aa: ASSPAQGNTEAF

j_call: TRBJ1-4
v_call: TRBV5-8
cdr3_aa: ATQEATNEKLF

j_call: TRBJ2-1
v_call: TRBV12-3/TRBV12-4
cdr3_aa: ASRKSGLAEQF

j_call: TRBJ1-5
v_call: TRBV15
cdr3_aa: ATSSQSAVNQPQH

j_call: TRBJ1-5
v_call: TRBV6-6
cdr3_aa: ASSHDRPETGNQPQH

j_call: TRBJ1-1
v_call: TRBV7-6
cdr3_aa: ASSPLQGLNTEAF

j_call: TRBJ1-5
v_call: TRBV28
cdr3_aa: ASSPVGVGQPQH

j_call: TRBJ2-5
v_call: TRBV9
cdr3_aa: ASSADNQETQY

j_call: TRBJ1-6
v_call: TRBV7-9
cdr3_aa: ASSFSNGSPLH

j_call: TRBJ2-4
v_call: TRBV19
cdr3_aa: ASSVHGAKNIQY

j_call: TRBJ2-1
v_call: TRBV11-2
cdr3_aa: ASRRVSYNEQF

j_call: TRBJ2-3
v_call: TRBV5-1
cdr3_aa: ASSLVGDTQY

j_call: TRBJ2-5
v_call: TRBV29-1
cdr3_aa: SVRTGGGETQY

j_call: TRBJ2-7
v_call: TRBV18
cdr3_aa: ASSLFADGTYEQY

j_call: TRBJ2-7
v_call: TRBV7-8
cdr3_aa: ATNLGGLGQY

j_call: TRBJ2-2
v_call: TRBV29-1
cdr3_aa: SAGLAGGVGELF

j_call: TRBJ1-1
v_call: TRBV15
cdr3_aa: ATSRVLYRTEAF

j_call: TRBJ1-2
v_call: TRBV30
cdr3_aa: AWGTGKSPSPYGYT

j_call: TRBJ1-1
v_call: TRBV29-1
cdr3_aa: SSGQVNTEAF

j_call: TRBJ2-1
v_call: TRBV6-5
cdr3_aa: ASTHSYNEQF

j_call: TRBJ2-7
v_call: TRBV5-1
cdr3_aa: ASSRDFYEQY

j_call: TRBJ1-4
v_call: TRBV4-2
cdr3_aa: ASSPHQGQDEKLF

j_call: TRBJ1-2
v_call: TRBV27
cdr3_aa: ASSFGGRVGGYT